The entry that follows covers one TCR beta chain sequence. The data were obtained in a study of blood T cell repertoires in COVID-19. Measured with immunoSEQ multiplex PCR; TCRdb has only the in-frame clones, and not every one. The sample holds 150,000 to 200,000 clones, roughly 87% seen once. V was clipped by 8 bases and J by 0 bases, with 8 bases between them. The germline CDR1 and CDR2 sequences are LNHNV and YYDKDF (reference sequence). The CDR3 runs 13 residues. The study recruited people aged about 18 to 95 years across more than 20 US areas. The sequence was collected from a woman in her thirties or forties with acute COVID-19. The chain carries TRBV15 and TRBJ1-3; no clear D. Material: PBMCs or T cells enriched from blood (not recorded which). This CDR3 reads CATAASSGNTIYF. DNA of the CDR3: TGTGCCACCGCCGCCAGCTCTGGAAACACCATATATTTT. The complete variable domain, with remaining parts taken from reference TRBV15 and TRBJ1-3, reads DAMVIQNPRYQVTQFGKPVTLSCSQTLNHNVMYWYQQKSSQAPKLLFHYYDKDFNNEADTPDNFQSRRPNTSFCFLDIRSPGLGDTAMYLCATAASSGNTIYFGEGSWLTVV.